The clone carrying this T cell receptor beta chain has a count of ten or more. CDR3 regions were amplified by Arm-PCR using iRepertoire HTBI primers to build TCR beta libraries. MiXCR, run by TCRdb on the multiplex PCR reads, gives a single entry per CDR3 protein. The data show about 470,000 distinct CDR3 sequences, around 21% seen once. This sample is part of a study of regulatory T cells in long-lasting Graves disease. This CDR3 comprises 12 residues. From germline, CDR1 is SNHLY and CDR2 FYNNEI. V lost 6 bases to trimming and J lost 9 bases; unmatched junction nucleotides: 4. The time point was: persistent/refractory GD, antithyroid drugs over 5 years with positive TRAb. RNA extracted from PBMCs served as the sequencing template.

Source: peripheral blood mononuclear cells (PBMCs), taken when the disease was refractory, from a patient treated with antithyroid drugs. This receptor was taken from a female donor with Graves disease. The chain combines TRBV2 with TRBJ2-1; 8 bases line up with TRBD2. Written as DNA, the CDR3 is TGTGCCAGCAGGTTGACTAGCGTTGAGCAGTTCTTC. It is translated as CASRLTSVEQFF.